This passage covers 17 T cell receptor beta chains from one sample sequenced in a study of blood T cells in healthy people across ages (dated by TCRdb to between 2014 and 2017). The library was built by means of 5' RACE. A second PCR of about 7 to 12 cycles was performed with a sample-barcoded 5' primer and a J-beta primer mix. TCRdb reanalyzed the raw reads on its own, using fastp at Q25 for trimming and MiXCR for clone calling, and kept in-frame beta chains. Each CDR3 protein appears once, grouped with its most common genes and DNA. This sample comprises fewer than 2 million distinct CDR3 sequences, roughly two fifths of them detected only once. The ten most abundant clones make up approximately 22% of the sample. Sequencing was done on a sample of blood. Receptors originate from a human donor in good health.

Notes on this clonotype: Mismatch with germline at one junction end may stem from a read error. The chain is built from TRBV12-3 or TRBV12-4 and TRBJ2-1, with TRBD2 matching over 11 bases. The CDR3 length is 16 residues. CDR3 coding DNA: TGTGTCAGCAGTTGGGGGACTAGCGGAAATTACAATGAGCAGTTCTTC. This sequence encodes CVSSWGTSGNYNEQFF.

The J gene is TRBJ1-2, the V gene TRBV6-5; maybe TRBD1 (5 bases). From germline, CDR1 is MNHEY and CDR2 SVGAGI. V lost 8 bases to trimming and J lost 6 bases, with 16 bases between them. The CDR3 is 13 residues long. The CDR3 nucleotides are TGTGCCAGCCATGGGGCGACTACTGATGGCTACACCTTC. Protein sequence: CASHGATTDGYTF.

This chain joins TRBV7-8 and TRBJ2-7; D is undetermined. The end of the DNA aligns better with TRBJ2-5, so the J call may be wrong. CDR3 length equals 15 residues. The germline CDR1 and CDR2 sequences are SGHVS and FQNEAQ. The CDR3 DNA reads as TGTGCCAGCAGCCCACGATGGAAGAATCTCGGGACCCAGTACTTC. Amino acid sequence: CASSPRWKNLGTQYF.

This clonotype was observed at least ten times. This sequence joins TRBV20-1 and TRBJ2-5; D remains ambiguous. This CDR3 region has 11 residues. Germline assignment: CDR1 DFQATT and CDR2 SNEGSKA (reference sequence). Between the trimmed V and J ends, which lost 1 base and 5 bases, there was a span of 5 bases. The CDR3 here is CSARVYETQYF. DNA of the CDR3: TGCAGTGCTAGAGTTTACGAGACCCAGTACTTC.

The CDR3 DNA sequence: TGCGCCAGCAGCCAAGATTGGGGCCAGTGGGAGACCCAGTACTTC. It translates to CASSQDWGQWETQYF. This rearrangement joins TRBV4-3 to TRBJ2-5, with D possibly matching TRBD1 (5 bases). V was clipped by 0 bases and J by 5 bases, with 13 bases between them. Germline-derived CDR1 and CDR2 are LGHNA and YSLEER. The CDR3 is 15 amino acids.

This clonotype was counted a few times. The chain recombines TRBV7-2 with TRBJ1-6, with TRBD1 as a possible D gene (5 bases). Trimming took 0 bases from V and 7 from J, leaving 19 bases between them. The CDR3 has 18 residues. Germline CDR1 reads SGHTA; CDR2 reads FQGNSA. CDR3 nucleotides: TGTGCCAGCAGCTTAGCTAGGGGTGAATTTTGGGGAAATTCACCCCTCCACTTT. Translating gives CASSLARGEFWGNSPLHF.

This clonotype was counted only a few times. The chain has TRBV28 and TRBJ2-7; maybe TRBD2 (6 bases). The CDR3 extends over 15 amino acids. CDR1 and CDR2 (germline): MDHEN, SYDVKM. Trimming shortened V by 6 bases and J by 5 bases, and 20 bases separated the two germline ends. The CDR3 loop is CASSPPGLGGDEQYF. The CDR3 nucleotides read TGTGCCAGCAGCCCTCCGGGGTTGGGAGGAGACGAGCAGTACTTC. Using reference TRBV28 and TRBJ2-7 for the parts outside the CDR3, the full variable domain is DVKVTQSSRYLVKRTGEKVFLECVQDMDHENMFWYRQDPGLGLRLIYFSYDVKMKEKGDIPEGYSVSREKKERFSLILESASTNQTSMYLCASSPPGLGGDEQYFGPGTRLTVT.

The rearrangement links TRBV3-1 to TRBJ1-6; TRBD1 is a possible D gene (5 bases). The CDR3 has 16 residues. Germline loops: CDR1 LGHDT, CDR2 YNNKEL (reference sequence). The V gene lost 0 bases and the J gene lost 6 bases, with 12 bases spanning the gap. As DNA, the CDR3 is TGTGCCAGCAGCCAAGATTTGGCAGGGATTAATTCACCCCTCCACTTT. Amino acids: CASSQDLAGINSPLHF.

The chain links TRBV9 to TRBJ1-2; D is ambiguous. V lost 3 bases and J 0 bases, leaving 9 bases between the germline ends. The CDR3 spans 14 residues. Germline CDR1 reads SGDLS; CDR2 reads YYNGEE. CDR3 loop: CASSDGGANYGYTF. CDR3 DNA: TGTGCCAGCAGCGACGGCGGAGCTAACTATGGCTACACCTTC. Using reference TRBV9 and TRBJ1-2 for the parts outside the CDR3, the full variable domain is DSGVTQTPKHLITATGQRVTLRCSPRSGDLSVYWYQQSLDQGLQFLIQYYNGEERAKGNILERFSAQQFPDLHSELNLSSLELGDSALYFCASSDGGANYGYTFGSGTRLTVV.

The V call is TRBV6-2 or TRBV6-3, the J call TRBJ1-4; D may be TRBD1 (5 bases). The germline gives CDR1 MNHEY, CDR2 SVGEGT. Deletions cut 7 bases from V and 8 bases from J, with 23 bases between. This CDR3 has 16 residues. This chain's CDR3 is CASNTNAGTGKEKLFF. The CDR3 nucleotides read TGTGCCAGCAACACTAATGCCGGGACCGGGAAAGAAAAACTGTTTTTT.

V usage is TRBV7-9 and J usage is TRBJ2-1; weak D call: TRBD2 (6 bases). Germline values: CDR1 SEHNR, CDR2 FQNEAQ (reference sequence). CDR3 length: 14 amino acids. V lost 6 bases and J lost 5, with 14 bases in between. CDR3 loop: CASRNPGRHNEQFF. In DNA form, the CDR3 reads TGTGCCAGCAGAAACCCGGGGAGGCACAATGAGCAGTTCTTC.

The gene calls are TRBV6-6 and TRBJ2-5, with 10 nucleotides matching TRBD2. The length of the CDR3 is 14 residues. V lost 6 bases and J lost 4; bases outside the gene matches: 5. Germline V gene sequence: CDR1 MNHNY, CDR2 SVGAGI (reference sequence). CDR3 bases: TGTGCCAGCAGGTTCAGCGGGGGGGGAGAGACCCAGTACTTC. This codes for CASRFSGGGETQYF.

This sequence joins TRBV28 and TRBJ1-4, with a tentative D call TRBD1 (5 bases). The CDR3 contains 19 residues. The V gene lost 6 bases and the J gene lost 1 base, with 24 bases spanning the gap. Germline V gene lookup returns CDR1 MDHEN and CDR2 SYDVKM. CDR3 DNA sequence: TGTGCCAGCAGGCTCACGGTCCCTATCAGGGAGGGAACTAATGAAAAACTGTTTTTT. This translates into CASRLTVPIREGTNEKLFF.

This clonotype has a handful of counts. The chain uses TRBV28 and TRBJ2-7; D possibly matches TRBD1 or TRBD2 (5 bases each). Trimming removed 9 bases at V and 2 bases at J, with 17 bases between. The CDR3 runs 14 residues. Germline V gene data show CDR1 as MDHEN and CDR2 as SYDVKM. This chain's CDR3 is CASNTGTDTYEQYF. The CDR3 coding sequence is TGTGCCAGTAACACCGGGACCGACACCTACGAGCAGTACTTC.

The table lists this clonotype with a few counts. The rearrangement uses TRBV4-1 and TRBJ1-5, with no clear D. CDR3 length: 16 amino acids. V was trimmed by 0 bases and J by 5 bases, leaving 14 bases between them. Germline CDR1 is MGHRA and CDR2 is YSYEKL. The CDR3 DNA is TGCGCCAGCAGCCAAGATGTTGACCGTCTGGATCAGCCCCAGCATTTT. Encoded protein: CASSQDVDRLDQPQHF.

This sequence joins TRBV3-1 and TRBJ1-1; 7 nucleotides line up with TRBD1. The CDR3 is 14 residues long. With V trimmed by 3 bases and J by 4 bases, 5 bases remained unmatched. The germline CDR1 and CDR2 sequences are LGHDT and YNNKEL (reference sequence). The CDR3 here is CASSHDRTGTEAFF. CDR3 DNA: TGTGCCAGCAGCCACGACCGGACAGGCACTGAAGCTTTCTTT.

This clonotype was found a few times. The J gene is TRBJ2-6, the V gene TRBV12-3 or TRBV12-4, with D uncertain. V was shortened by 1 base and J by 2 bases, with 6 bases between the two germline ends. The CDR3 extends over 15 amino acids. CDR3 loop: CASSLGNTGANVLTF. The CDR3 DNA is TGTGCCAGCAGTTTAGGGAACACTGGGGCCAACGTCCTGACTTTC.